The rows below give T cell receptor beta chains drawn from one sample of a study of CD8 T cells in Susac syndrome. MiXCR was run by TCRdb on the immunoSEQ multiplex PCR reads, yielding one entry per CDR3 protein. The sample lists 120,000 to 150,000 distinct CDR3 sequences; roughly 95% were seen once. Source material: CD4+ T cells from PBMCs. The origin of the receptors is a human donor in good health. CDR3s include the opening cysteine and the closing phenylalanine or tryptophan.

>13|TRBV20-1|TRBJ2-7
CSAATGGIYEQYF
>18|TRBV12-3/TRBV12-4|TRBJ2-6
CASSPPRRTVAGANVLTF
>13|TRBV12-3/TRBV12-4|TRBJ1-5
CASSWGQGNAQHF
>12|TRBV10-3|TRBJ2-3
CATVGNADTQYF
>13|TRBV25-1|TRBJ2-1
CASAQRGGHEQFF
>14|TRBV10-3|TRBJ1-5
CAISRTGGNQPQHF
>14|TRBV9|TRBJ2-2
CASSVVGITGELFF
>14|TRBV6-4|TRBJ2-1
CASSRGLEFGEQFF
>15|TRBV19|TRBJ2-7
CASSLLWKPMNEQYF
>13|TRBV9|TRBJ2-7
CASSVAGPGEQYF
>15|TRBV30|TRBJ2-2
CACTTGGAVTGELFF
>14|TRBV7-2|TRBJ2-7
CASSLGVLPYEQYF
>14|TRBV7-9|TRBJ2-7
CASSLISGTYEQYF